These 27 T cell receptor beta chains originate from one sample sequenced in a study of blood T cell repertoires in COVID-19. Sequenced by immunoSEQ multiplex PCR; TCRdb stores in-frame clones only, minus some. The sample yields around 100,000 clones, approximately 87% seen once. Specimen: peripheral blood. The source of these receptors is a human donor in a cohort sampled during active COVID-19.

This sequence joins TRBV10-2 and TRBJ1-5; 8 nucleotides align to TRBD1. J gave up 4 bases and V 8 bases, and 10 bases lay outside the gene matches. CDR3 length: 15 amino acids. CDR1 is WSHSY, CDR2 SAAADI, per germline. CDR3 nucleotides: TGCGCCAGCGAGACTGGCAGGGGGCAGAATCAGCCCCAGCATTTT. It specifies CASETGRGQNQPQHF.

In this sample, this clone turned up a few times. The chain combines TRBV30 with TRBJ1-1, with 9 bases fitting TRBD1. The CDR3 covers 13 residues. CDR1 and CDR2 (germline): GTSNPN, SVGIG (reference sequence). The junction had 0 bases not matched to a gene; V was cut back by 3 bases and J by 1 base. CDR3: CAWRDRGNTEAFF. The CDR3 bases are TGTGCCTGGAGGGACAGGGGGAACACTGAAGCTTTCTTT.

The rearrangement uses TRBV5-1 and TRBJ2-5, with a weak D call TRBD2 (7 bases). V was clipped by 7 bases and J by 3 bases, with 16 bases between them. Germline loops: CDR1 SGHRS, CDR2 YFSETQ. This CDR3 comprises 14 residues. The DNA for the CDR3 is TGCGCCAGCTCCCCTGGGGGGGCTAAAGAGACCCAGTACTTC. Translation gives CASSPGGAKETQYF.

The rearrangement joins TRBV19 to TRBJ2-3; possibly TRBD2 for D (7 bases). The V end was cut by 3 bases, the J end by 6 bases, with 28 bases between. The CDR3 contains 19 residues. The germline CDR1 and CDR2 sequences are LNHDA and SQIVND (reference sequence). This chain's CDR3 is CASSMSVGSGEARGDTQYF. The CDR3 region has the DNA TGTGCCAGTAGTATGTCCGTGGGAAGCGGGGAGGCTAGGGGGGATACGCAGTATTTT. Variable domain in full (rest from reference TRBV19 and TRBJ2-3): DGGITQSPKYLFRKEGQNVTLSCEQNLNHDAMYWYRQDPGQGLRLIYYSQIVNDFQKGDIAEGYSVSREKKESFPLTVTSAQKNPTAFYLCASSMSVGSGEARGDTQYFGPGTRLTVL.

The chain uses TRBV7-2 and TRBJ2-1; no clear D gene. The CDR3 consists of 13 residues. Trimming cost V 2 bases and J 3 bases, with 5 bases left between them. CDR1 is SGHTA, CDR2 FQGNSA, per germline. CDR3 nucleotide sequence: TGTGCCAGCAGCTTAAACGGCTACAATGAGCAGTTCTTC. Translated, it gives CASSLNGYNEQFF.

This clone was seen only a few times. This chain connects TRBV30 to TRBJ2-3; D is perhaps TRBD1 (5 bases). The CDR3 spans 13 residues. Trimming stripped 8 bases from V and 4 bases from J, with 16 bases between. CDR1 GTSNPN and CDR2 SVGIG come from the germline V gene (reference sequence). The CDR3 DNA is TGTGCCCGAAGTGCAGGGTTCGCAGATACGCAGTATTTT. It yields the protein CARSAGFADTQYF.

This clone was counted a single time. The chain carries TRBV9 and TRBJ2-3; a possible D gene is TRBD2 (5 bases). This CDR3 comprises 11 residues. The germline gives CDR1 SGDLS, CDR2 YYNGEE. V was pared by 5 bases and J by 6 bases, with 7 bases between. The CDR3 here is CASRGGDTQYF. As DNA, the CDR3 is TGTGCCAGCAGGGGCGGGGATACGCAGTATTTT.

The J gene is TRBJ2-2, the V gene TRBV11-2, with 8 bases identical to TRBD1. V was clipped by 5 bases and J by 7 bases; unmatched bases: 12. CDR1 is SGHAT and CDR2 is FQNNGV in the germline V gene. The CDR3 is 16 residues long. The CDR3 bases are TGTGCCAGCAGCCAACAAAGGCAGGGGGCCGGCGGGGAGCTGTTTTTT. Encoded protein: CASSQQRQGAGGELFF.

This clone was detected only a few times. J is TRBJ1-5 and V is TRBV12-5; 7 bases line up with TRBD1. V was pared by 2 bases and J by 1 base, with 2 bases of the junction left unmatched. This CDR3 contains 15 residues. Germline lookup yields CDR1 LGHNT and CDR2 FRNRAP. The CDR3: CASGLRGQSNQPQHF. CDR3 nucleotide sequence: TGTGCTAGTGGTTTGCGGGGACAGAGCAATCAGCCCCAGCATTTT. The full variable domain, completed using reference TRBV12-5 and TRBJ1-5, is DARVTQTPRHKVTEMGQEVTMRCQPILGHNTVFWYRQTMMQGLELLAYFRNRAPLDDSGMPKDRFSAEMPDATLATLKIQPSEPRDSAVYFCASGLRGQSNQPQHFGDGTRLSIL.

V gene TRBV6-2 or TRBV6-3 combines with J gene TRBJ1-1; D call uncertain. V was trimmed by 4 bases and J by 3 bases, leaving 18 bases between them. The CDR3 spans 16 residues. Germline CDR1 is MNHEY and CDR2 is SVGEGT. The CDR3, as DNA: TGTGCCAGCAGTTCCCATTATCGTCTGAGGGACACTGAAGCTTTCTTT. Translated, it gives CASSSHYRLRDTEAFF.

The chain employs TRBV12-3 or TRBV12-4 and TRBJ2-7; the match to TRBD2 covers 7 bases. Trimming took 4 bases from V and 5 from J; bases not matched to a gene: 5. CDR3 length equals 13 residues. CDR3 bases: TGTGCCAGCAGTTGGGCCGGGAGGAACGAGCAGTACTTC. This encodes CASSWAGRNEQYF.

The chain links TRBV2 to TRBJ1-2; 9 bases line up with TRBD1. CDR3 length: 15 residues. The germline CDR1 and CDR2 sequences are SNHLY and FYNNEI. The V gene end was trimmed by 5 bases and the J gene end by 2 bases; junction bases not matched to a gene: 6. For the CDR3, the DNA is TGTGCCAGCAGTCTCCGACAGGGGGTAAACTATGGCTACACCTTC. Translation: CASSLRQGVNYGYTF.

This clone was detected only a few times. The J gene is TRBJ1-2, the V gene TRBV25-1; perhaps TRBD1 as D (5 bases). CDR3 length: 15 amino acids. The germline V gene encodes CDR1 MGHDK and CDR2 SYGVNS. V lost 4 bases and J 6 bases, leaving 18 bases between the germline ends. The CDR3 region is CASSGVGQGKDGYTF. DNA for the CDR3: TGTGCCAGCAGTGGGGTGGGGCAGGGAAAGGATGGCTACACCTTC.

The chain has TRBV18 and TRBJ1-3; weak D call: TRBD1 (5 bases). Germline V gives CDR1 KGHSH, CDR2 LQKENI. The CDR3 runs 14 residues. The ends were cut back, 3 bases at V and 11 bases at J, with 17 bases in the middle. The CDR3, as DNA: TGTGCCAGCTCACCCGGGACTAGGGTCACTGCCATATATTTT. As protein: CASSPGTRVTAIYF.

The chain couples TRBV7-9 to TRBJ2-3; TRBD2 agrees at 10 bases. V dropped 6 bases and J dropped 4; count of bases not matched to a gene: 10. CDR1 is SEHNR and CDR2 is FQNEAQ in the germline V gene (reference sequence). The CDR3 loop spans 16 amino acids. CDR3 bases: TGTGCCAGCAGTCGACTGGGAGCGGGAGGGCCAGATACGCAGTATTTT. Translation gives CASSRLGAGGPDTQYF.

The J gene is TRBJ2-1, the V gene TRBV10-3; D ambiguous. Germline V lookup: CDR1 ENHRY, CDR2 SYGVKD. The CDR3 totals 11 residues. Trimming left V 8 bases short and J 6 bases short, with 8 bases between. The CDR3 region is CAISFGNEQFF. Here the CDR3 DNA reads TGTGCCATCTCCTTCGGCAATGAGCAGTTCTTC.

This clone was recorded a few times. The V gene is TRBV6-5, the J gene TRBJ1-2, with a tentative D call TRBD1 (6 bases). The ends were cut back, 5 bases at V and 0 bases at J, with 7 bases in the middle. This CDR3 region has 13 residues. Germline lookup yields CDR1 MNHEY and CDR2 SVGAGI. The CDR3 protein is CASSRTANYGYTF. The CDR3 DNA is TGTGCCAGCAGTCGGACAGCTAACTATGGCTACACCTTC.

This clone was counted once. The rearrangement joins TRBV5-6 to TRBJ1-4; unclear D gene. This CDR3 has 15 residues. V was trimmed by 0 bases and J by 3 bases, leaving 9 bases between them. The germline V gene encodes CDR1 SGHDT and CDR2 YYEEEE. CDR3 region: CASSLAGRPNEKLFF. The DNA of the CDR3 is TGTGCCAGCAGCTTGGCGGGTCGCCCTAATGAAAAACTGTTTTTT.

The chain employs TRBV5-1 and TRBJ2-2; 10 bases align to TRBD1. V dropped 5 bases and J dropped 1; count of bases not matched to a gene: 2. This CDR3 spans 15 amino acids. Germline lookup yields CDR1 SGHRS and CDR2 YFSETQ. In nucleotides, the CDR3 is TGCGCCAGCAGGAGGGACAGGGGGAACACCGGGGAGCTGTTTTTT. This sequence encodes CASRRDRGNTGELFF. The complete variable domain, with remaining parts taken from reference TRBV5-1 and TRBJ2-2, reads KAGVTQTPRYLIKTRGQQVTLSCSPISGHRSVSWYQQTPGQGLQFLFEYFSETQRNKGNFPGRFSGRQFSNSRSEMNVSTLELGDSALYLCASRRDRGNTGELFFGEGSRLTVL.

CDR3 region: CASSEGHLGAYGYTF. CDR3 in DNA: TGTGCCAGCAGTGAGGGACATTTAGGCGCTTATGGCTACACCTTC. V and J are TRBV6-1 and TRBJ1-2; perhaps TRBD1 as D (6 bases). Trimming pared 3 bases from V and 5 bases from J, leaving 16 bases between. This CDR3 has 15 residues. Germline lookup yields CDR1 MNHNS and CDR2 SASEGT.

This chain uses TRBV9 with TRBJ2-7; TRBD2 might be the D (5 bases). V lost 4 bases to trimming and J lost 7 bases, with 21 bases between them. Germline CDR1 is SGDLS and CDR2 is YYNGEE. CDR3 length: 15 amino acids. CDR3 loop: CASSSSGRPQEEQYF. CDR3 coding DNA: TGTGCCAGCAGCTCCTCGGGGAGACCCCAAGAGGAGCAGTACTTC.

The genes are TRBV4-3 and TRBJ2-3; 12 nucleotides agree with TRBD2. The ends lost 0 bases at V and 3 bases at J; junction bases unmatched: 1. The CDR3 is 16 residues long. Germline V lookup: CDR1 LGHNA, CDR2 YSLEER. The CDR3 DNA is TGCGCCAGCAGCCAAGAACTAGCGGGAGGTACAGATACGCAGTATTTT. This encodes CASSQELAGGTDTQYF.

The chain recombines TRBV20-1 with TRBJ2-7, with D uncertain. V dropped 3 bases and J dropped 0 bases, with 3 bases sitting between them. The CDR3 loop spans 11 amino acids. Germline loops: CDR1 DFQATT, CDR2 SNEGSKA (reference sequence). CDR3 amino acids: CSASGSYEQYF. The DNA of the CDR3 is TGCAGTGCTAGCGGCTCCTACGAGCAGTACTTC.

CDR3: CATRRTAMAGYTF. The CDR3 nucleotides read TGTGCCACTCGTAGGACAGCAATGGCTGGCTACACCTTC. The V call is TRBV19, the J call TRBJ1-2; perhaps TRBD1 as D (6 bases). The CDR3 has 13 amino acids. Germline V gene sequence: CDR1 LNHDA, CDR2 SQIVND (reference sequence). The germline V and J ends were trimmed by 10 bases and 7 bases, with 19 bases remaining between them.

V gene TRBV9 combines with J gene TRBJ1-2; tentatively, D is TRBD1 (6 bases). CDR3 length equals 12 residues. Germline V gene sequence: CDR1 SGDLS, CDR2 YYNGEE. V gave up 3 bases and J gave up 6 bases, with 9 bases separating them. The CDR3 nucleotides read TGTGCCAGCAGCGGCAGGGGACATGGCTACACCTTC. Protein sequence: CASSGRGHGYTF.

The V gene is TRBV7-8, the J gene TRBJ2-2; 12 bases are shared with TRBD2. This CDR3 is 19 amino acids long. V lost 5 bases to trimming and J lost 0 bases; unmatched junction nucleotides: 10. Germline V lookup: CDR1 SGHVS, CDR2 FQNEAQ. The CDR3 here is CASSRLAGERGANTGELFF. The CDR3 nucleotides are TGTGCCAGCAGCCGACTAGCGGGGGAACGAGGTGCGAACACCGGGGAGCTGTTTTTT. Using reference TRBV7-8 and TRBJ2-2 for the parts outside the CDR3, the full variable domain is GAGVSQSPRYKVAKRGQDVALRCDPISGHVSLFWYQQALGQGPEFLTYFQNEAQLDKSGLPSDRFFAERPEGSVSTLKIQRTQQEDSAVYLCASSRLAGERGANTGELFFGEGSRLTVL.

The chain combines TRBV5-4 with TRBJ2-5, with 8 bases lining up with TRBD1. In germline, CDR1 is SGHNT, CDR2 YYREEE (reference sequence). The J segment lost 1 base and the V segment lost 0 bases, leaving 5 bases of the junction unmatched. This CDR3 comprises 16 residues. The CDR3 DNA reads TGTGCCAGCAGCTTGGGAATGACAGGGGCCCAAGAGACCCAGTACTTC. Protein product: CASSLGMTGAQETQYF.